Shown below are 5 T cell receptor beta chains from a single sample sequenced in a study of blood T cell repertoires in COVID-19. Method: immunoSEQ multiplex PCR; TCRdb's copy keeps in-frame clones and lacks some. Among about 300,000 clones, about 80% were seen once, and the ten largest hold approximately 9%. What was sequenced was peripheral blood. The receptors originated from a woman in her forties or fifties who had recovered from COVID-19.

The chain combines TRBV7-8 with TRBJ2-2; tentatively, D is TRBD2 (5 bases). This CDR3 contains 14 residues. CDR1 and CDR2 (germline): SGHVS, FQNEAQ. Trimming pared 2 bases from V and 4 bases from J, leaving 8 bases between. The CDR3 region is CASSLLEGTGELFF. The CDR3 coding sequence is TGTGCCAGCAGCTTACTAGAGGGCACCGGGGAGCTGTTTTTT.

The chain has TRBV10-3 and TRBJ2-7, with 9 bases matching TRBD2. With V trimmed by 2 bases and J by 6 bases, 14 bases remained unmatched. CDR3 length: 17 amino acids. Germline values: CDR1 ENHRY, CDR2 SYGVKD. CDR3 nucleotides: TGTGCCATCAGTGAGAGGGGGGATAGCGGGGGCCGCGGCGAGCAGTACTTC. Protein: CAISERGDSGGRGEQYF.

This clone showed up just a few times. The CDR3: CASSQKTSGYNEQFF. In DNA form, the CDR3 reads TGCGCCAGCAGCCAAAAGACTAGCGGTTACAATGAGCAGTTCTTC. The chain is built from TRBV4-1 and TRBJ2-1; TRBD2 matches at 9 bases. The CDR3 totals 15 residues. Germline values: CDR1 MGHRA, CDR2 YSYEKL. V lost 2 bases, J lost 4 bases, and 3 bases stayed unmatched.

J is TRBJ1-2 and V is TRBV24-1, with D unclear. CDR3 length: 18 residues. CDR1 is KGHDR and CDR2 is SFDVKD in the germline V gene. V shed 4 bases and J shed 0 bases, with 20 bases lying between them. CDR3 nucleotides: TGTGCCACCAGTGACCTCTCCAGGAAACAACGAGCTAACTATGGCTACACCTTC. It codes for CATSDLSRKQRANYGYTF.

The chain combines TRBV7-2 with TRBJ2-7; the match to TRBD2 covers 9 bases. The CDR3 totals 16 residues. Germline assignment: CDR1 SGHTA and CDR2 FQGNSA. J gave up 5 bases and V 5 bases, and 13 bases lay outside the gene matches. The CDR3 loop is CASSPPGVAGVHEQYF. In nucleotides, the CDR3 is TGTGCCAGCAGCCCCCCTGGGGTAGCGGGAGTCCACGAGCAGTACTTC.